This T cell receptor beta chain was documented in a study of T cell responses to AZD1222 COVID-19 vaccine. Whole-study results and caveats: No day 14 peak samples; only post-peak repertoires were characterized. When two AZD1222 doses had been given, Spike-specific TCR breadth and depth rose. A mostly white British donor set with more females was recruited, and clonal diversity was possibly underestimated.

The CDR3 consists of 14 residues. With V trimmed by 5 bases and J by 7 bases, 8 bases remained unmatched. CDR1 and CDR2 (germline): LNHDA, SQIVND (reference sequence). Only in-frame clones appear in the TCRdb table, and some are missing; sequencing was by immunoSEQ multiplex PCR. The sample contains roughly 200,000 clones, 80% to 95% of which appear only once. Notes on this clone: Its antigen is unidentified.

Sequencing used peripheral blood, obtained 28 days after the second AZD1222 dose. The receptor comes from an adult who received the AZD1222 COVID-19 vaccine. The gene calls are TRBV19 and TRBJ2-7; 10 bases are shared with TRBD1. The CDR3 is CASSARTGGGEQYF. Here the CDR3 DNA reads TGTGCCAGTAGTGCGCGGACAGGGGGGGGAGAGCAGTACTTC.